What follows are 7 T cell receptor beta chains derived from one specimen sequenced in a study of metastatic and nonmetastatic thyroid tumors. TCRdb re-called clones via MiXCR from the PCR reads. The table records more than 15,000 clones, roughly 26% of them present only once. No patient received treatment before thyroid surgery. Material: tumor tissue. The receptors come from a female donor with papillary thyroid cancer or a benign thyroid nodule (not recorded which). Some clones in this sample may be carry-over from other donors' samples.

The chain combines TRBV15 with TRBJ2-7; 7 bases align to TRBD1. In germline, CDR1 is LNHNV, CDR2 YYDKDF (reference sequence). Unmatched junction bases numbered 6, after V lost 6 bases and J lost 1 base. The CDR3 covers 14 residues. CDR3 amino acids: CATSIGQDSYEQYF. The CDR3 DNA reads TGTGCCACCAGTATCGGACAGGATTCCTACGAGCAGTACTTC.

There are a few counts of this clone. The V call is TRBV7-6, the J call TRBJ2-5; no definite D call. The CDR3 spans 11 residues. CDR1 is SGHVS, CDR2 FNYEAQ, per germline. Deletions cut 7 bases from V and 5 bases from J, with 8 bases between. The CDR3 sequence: CASIIWETQYF. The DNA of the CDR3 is TGTGCCAGCATCATATGGGAGACCCAGTACTTC.

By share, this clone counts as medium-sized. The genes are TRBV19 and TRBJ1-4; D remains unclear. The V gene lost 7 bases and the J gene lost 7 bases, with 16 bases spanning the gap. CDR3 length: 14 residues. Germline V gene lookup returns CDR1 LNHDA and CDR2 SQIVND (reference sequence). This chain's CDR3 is CASNELRTSEKLFF. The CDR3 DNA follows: TGTGCCAGTAACGAACTCCGAACGAGTGAAAAACTGTTTTTT.

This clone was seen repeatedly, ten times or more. CDR3 nucleotide sequence: TGTGCCAGCAGGGGACAGGGGGCCGGGGAGCTGTTTTTT. Its translation is CASRGQGAGELFF. This chain links TRBV9 with TRBJ2-2; 11 positions match TRBD1. Unmatched junction bases numbered 0, after V lost 5 bases and J lost 6 bases. The CDR3 spans 13 residues. Germline lookup yields CDR1 SGDLS and CDR2 YYNGEE.

The CDR3 coding sequence is TGTGCCAGCAGTTCTTTTGATAATTTGGGGGCACTTACCTACGAGCAGTACTTC. This translates into CASSSFDNLGALTYEQYF. The V gene is TRBV6-6, the J gene TRBJ2-7; D is possibly TRBD1 (6 bases). CDR3 length: 18 residues. Germline V gene sequence: CDR1 MNHNY, CDR2 SVGAGI (reference sequence). V lost 4 bases and J 2 bases, leaving 24 bases between the germline ends.

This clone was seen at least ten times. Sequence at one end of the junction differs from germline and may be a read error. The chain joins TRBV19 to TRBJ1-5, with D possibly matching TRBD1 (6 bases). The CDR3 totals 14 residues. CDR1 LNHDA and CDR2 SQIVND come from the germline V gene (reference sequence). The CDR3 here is CASSITGSSQPQHF. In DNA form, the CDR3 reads TGTGCCAGTAGTATTACAGGGAGCAGTCAGCCCCAGCATTTT. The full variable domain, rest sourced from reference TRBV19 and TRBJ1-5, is DGGITQSPKYLFRKEGQNVTLSCEQNLNHDAMYWYRQDPGQGLRLIYYSQIVNDFQKGDIAEGYSVSREKKESFPLTVTSAQKNPTAFYLCASSITGSSQPQHFGDGTRLSIL.

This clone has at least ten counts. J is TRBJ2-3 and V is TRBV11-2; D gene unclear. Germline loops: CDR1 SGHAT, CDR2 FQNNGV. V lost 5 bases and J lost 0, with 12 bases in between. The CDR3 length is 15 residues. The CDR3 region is CASSPSYLSTDTQYF. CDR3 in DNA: TGTGCCAGCAGCCCTTCTTACCTCAGCACAGATACGCAGTATTTT.